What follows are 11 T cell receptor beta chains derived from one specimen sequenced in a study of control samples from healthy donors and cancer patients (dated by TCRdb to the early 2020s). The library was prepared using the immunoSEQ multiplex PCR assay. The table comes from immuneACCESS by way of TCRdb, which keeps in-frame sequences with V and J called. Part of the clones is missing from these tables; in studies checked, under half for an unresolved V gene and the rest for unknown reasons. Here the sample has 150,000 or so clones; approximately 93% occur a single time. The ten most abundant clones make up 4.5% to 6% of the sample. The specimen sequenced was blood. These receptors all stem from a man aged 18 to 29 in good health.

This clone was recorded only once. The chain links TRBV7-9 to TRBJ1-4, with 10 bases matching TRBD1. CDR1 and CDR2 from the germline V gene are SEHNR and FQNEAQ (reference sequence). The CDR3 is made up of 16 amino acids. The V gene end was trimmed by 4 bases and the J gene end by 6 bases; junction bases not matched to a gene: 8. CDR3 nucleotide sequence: TGTGCCAGCAGCTCCCCGTTTGACAGGGGGCATGAAAAACTGTTTTTT. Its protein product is CASSSPFDRGHEKLFF.

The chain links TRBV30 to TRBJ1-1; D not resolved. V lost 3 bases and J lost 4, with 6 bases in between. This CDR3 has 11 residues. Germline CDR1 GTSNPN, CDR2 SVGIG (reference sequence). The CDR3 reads CAWRQATEAFF. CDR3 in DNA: TGTGCCTGGAGGCAAGCCACTGAAGCTTTCTTT.

The CDR3 DNA is TGCGCCAGCAGCATGGAGCGGAGCTCCTACAATGAGCAGTTCTTC. Protein product: CASSMERSSYNEQFF. The chain joins TRBV5-1 to TRBJ2-1, with a tentative D call TRBD2 (5 bases). Deletions cut 4 bases from V and 0 bases from J, with 11 bases between. Germline CDR1 reads SGHRS; CDR2 reads YFSETQ. The CDR3 loop spans 15 amino acids. Complete variable domain (other parts from reference TRBV5-1 and TRBJ2-1): KAGVTQTPRYLIKTRGQQVTLSCSPISGHRSVSWYQQTPGQGLQFLFEYFSETQRNKGNFPGRFSGRQFSNSRSEMNVSTLELGDSALYLCASSMERSSYNEQFFGPGTRLTVL.

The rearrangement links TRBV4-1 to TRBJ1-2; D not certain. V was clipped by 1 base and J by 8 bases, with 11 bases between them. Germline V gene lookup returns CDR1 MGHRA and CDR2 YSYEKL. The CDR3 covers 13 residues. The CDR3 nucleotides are TGCGCCAGCAGCCAAGGACCGCGTGCGGGCTACACCTTC. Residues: CASSQGPRAGYTF.

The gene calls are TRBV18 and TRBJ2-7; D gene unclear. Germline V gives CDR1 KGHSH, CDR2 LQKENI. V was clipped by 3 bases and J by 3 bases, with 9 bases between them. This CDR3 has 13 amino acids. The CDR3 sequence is CASSPGMNYEQYF. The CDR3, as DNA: TGTGCCAGCTCACCCGGCATGAACTACGAGCAGTACTTC.

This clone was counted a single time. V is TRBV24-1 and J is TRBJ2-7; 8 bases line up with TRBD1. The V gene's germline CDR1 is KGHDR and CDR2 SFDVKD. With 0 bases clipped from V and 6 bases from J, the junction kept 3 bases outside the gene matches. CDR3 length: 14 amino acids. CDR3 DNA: TGTGCCACCAGTGATTTGGGACAGGGTGGCGAGCAGTACTTC. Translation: CATSDLGQGGEQYF.

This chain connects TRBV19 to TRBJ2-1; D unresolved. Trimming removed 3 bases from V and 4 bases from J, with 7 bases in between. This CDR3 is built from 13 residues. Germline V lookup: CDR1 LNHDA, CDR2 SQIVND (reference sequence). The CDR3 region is CASSMSYYNEQFF. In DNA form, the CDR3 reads TGTGCCAGTAGTATGTCATATTACAATGAGCAGTTCTTC.

This CDR3 is CASSPQGAVYEQYF. DNA for the CDR3: TGCGCCAGCAGCCCACAGGGGGCGGTCTACGAGCAGTACTTC. This chain uses TRBV5-1 with TRBJ2-7; 9 bases line up with TRBD1. V was clipped by 4 bases and J by 3 bases; unmatched bases: 5. The CDR3 contains 14 residues. The germline gives CDR1 SGHRS, CDR2 YFSETQ.

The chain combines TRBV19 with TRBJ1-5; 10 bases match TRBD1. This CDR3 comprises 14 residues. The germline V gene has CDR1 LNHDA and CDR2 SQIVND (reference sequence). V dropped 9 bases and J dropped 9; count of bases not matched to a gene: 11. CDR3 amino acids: CASHRDRGIGPQHF. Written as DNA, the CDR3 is TGTGCCAGCCACCGGGACAGGGGAATTGGGCCCCAGCATTTT.

This chain's CDR3 is CASSLRGVEKLFF. As DNA, the CDR3 is TGTGCCAGCAGCCTCAGGGGTGTTGAAAAACTGTTTTTT. The chain has TRBV7-9 and TRBJ1-4, with D perhaps matching TRBD1 (6 bases). The ends were cut back, 5 bases at V and 7 bases at J, with 11 bases in the middle. The CDR3 runs to 13 residues. CDR1 is SEHNR and CDR2 is FQNEAQ in the germline V gene (reference sequence).

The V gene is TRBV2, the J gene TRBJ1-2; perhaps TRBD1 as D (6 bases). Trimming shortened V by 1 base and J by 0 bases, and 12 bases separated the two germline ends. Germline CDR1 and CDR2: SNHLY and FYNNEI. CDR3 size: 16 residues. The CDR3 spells CASSEEMTGPNYGYTF. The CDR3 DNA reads TGTGCCAGCAGTGAAGAGATGACAGGTCCTAACTATGGCTACACCTTC.